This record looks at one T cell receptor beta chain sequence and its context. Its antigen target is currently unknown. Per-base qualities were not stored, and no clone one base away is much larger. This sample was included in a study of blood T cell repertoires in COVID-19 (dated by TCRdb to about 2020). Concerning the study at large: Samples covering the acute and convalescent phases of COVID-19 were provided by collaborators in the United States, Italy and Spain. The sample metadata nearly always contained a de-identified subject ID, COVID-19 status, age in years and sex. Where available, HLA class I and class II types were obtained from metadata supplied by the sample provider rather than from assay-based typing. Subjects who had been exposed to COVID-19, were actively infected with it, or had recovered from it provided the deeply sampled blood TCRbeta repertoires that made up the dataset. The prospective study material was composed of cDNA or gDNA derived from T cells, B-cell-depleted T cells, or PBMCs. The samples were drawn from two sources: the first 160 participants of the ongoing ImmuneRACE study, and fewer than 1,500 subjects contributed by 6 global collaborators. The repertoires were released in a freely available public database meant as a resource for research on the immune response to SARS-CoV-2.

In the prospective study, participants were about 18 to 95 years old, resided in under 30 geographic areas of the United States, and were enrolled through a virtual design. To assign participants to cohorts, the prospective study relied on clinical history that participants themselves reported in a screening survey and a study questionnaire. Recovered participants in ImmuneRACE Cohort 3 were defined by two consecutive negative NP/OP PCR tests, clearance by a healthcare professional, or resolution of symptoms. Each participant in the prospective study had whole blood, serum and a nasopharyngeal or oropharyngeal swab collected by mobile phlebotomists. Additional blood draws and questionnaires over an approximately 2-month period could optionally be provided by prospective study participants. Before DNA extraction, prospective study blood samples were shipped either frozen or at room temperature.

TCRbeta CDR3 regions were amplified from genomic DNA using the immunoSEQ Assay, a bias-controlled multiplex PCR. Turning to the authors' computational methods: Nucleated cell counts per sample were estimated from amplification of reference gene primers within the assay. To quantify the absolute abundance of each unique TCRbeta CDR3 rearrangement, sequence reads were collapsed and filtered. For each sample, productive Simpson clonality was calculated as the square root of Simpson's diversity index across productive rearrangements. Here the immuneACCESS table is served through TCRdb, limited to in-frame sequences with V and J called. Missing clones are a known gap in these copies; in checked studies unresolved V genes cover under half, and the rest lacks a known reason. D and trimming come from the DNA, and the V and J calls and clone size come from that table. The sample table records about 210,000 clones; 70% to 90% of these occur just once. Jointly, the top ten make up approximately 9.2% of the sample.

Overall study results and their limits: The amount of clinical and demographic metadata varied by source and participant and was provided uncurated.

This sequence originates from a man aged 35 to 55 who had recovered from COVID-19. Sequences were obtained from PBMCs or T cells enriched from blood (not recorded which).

The CDR3 region reads CASSKSTGNTYNSPLHF. The DNA is TGTGCCAGTAGTAAATCGACAGGAAACACCTATAATTCACCCCTCCACTTT. The chain is made from TRBV19 and TRBJ1-6; TRBD1 might be the D gene, on 6 matching bases. At the junction V is shortened by 4 bases and J by 2 bases, with 15 bases in between. Counted from cysteine to phenylalanine, this CDR3 has 17 amino acids. Just the 51-base CDR3 DNA is kept, in frame starting at base 1. CDR1 and CDR2 were assigned from the germline V gene (reference sequence) as LNHDA and SQIVND.